Listed here are 7 T cell receptor beta chains from one sample, sequenced in a study of blood T cell repertoires in COVID-19. Clones were read by immunoSEQ multiplex PCR, and TCRdb kept only the in-frame ones, dropping some. The data contain about 160,000 clones, roughly 87% of them seen just once; the ten biggest clones take up approximately 6.5%. Sequencing used PBMCs or T cells enriched from blood (not recorded which). The receptors were gathered from a woman between 45 and 65 years old who had recovered from COVID-19.

This clone appeared once. J is TRBJ2-1 and V is TRBV7-2; TRBD2 is a possible D gene (6 bases). Trimming took off 2 bases at V and 2 bases at J, with 13 bases between the two ends. This CDR3 has 16 amino acids. Germline-derived CDR1 and CDR2 are SGHTA and FQGNSA. CDR3 nucleotides: TGTGCCAGCAGCTTATGGAGCGCGGGAACCTACAATGAGCAGTTCTTC. Protein sequence: CASSLWSAGTYNEQFF.

The rearrangement links TRBV27 to TRBJ1-4; D gene uncertain. The CDR3 contains 14 residues. Germline CDR1 MNHEY, CDR2 SMNVEV (reference sequence). Trimming removed 6 bases from V and 0 bases from J, with 8 bases in between. CDR3 sequence (DNA): TGTGCCAGCAGGAGCCTTGCAACTAATGAAAAACTGTTTTTT. As protein: CASRSLATNEKLFF.

This chain connects TRBV5-1 to TRBJ2-3; TRBD2 matches at 10 bases. Trimming at V came to 2 bases and at J to 1 base, leaving 4 bases not matched to a gene. The CDR3 runs 16 residues. CDR1 is SGHRS and CDR2 is YFSETQ in the germline V gene. The CDR3 DNA reads as TGCGCCAGCAGCTTCCTCAGCGGGAGGGGCACAGATACGCAGTATTTT. This translates into CASSFLSGRGTDTQYF.

The CDR3, as DNA: TGCGCCAGCAGCTCTAAACCTCCGGGACAGAACACTGAAGCTTTCTTT. It encodes CASSSKPPGQNTEAFF. The rearrangement links TRBV5-1 to TRBJ1-1; tentatively, D is TRBD1 (6 bases). The CDR3 length is 16 residues. Germline lookup yields CDR1 SGHRS and CDR2 YFSETQ. The V and J ends lost 3 bases and 1 base respectively, with 16 bases between them.

The rearrangement joins TRBV12-3 or TRBV12-4 to TRBJ1-2, with D perhaps TRBD1 (6 bases). This CDR3 has 12 amino acids. V lost 10 bases and J 6 bases, leaving 15 bases between the germline ends. The CDR3 DNA sequence: TGTGCCACCCTGAAGGGGGTGAATGGCTACACCTTC. Translating gives CATLKGVNGYTF.

The chain recombines TRBV10-3 with TRBJ2-1, with TRBD2 matching 9 bases. The CDR3 runs 13 residues. V dropped 3 bases and J dropped 12; count of bases not matched to a gene: 6. CDR1 is ENHRY, CDR2 SYGVKD, per germline. CDR3 sequence: CAISEGTSRVQFF. The CDR3 bases are TGTGCCATCAGTGAAGGGACTAGCCGGGTGCAGTTCTTC.

The chain combines TRBV2 with TRBJ2-7, with 7 bases matching TRBD1. Germline CDR1 reads SNHLY; CDR2 reads FYNNEI. With 1 base clipped from V and 0 bases from J, the junction kept 6 bases outside the gene matches. The CDR3 covers 16 residues. The CDR3, as DNA: TGTGCCAGCAGTGAAGATAAGGACAGGATCTCCTACGAGCAGTACTTC. This sequence encodes CASSEDKDRISYEQYF.